This T cell receptor (beta chain) is drawn from a study of cytomegalovirus exposure and HLA in healthy donors. 60 Vbeta and 13 Jbeta primers were used in PCR. The table came from immunoSEQ multiplex PCR; TCRdb's copy has only in-frame clones and leaves some out. The table includes some 150,000 clones, around three quarters detected once. With respect to this clone: As yet, its antigen is unknown.

General study findings and limits: Most of the CMV-associated TCR beta chains (in a later analysis) appeared to be HLA-restricted. Rates of TCR association differed by HLA locus in a later analysis, with DRB1 highest and HLA-C lowest.

The germline V and J ends were trimmed by 10 bases and 0 bases, with 19 bases remaining between them. This CDR3 has 16 residues. Germline-derived CDR1 and CDR2 are LNHDA and SQIVND (reference sequence). Sequencing was carried out using PBMCs. The rearrangement uses TRBV19 and TRBJ1-5; a possible D gene is TRBD1 (6 bases). The receptor's source is a man between 40 and 49 years old in good health and CMV-seropositive. The CDR3 here is CATDRQAVSSNQPQHF. DNA for the CDR3: TGTGCCACGGATCGACAGGCCGTGAGTAGCAATCAGCCCCAGCATTTT.